Here is one T cell receptor (beta chain) with its context. Here immunoSEQ multiplex PCR was the method, and the copy in TCRdb shows in-frame clones only, minus some. The profile shows 250,000 to 400,000 clones, about 91% of them singletons. This sample was taken from a study of blood T cell repertoires in COVID-19. Study-wide context: The United States, Italy and Spain supplied acute and convalescent COVID-19 samples.

Sequencing input: peripheral blood. The sequence came from a woman aged 25 to 45 with COVID-19, enrolled during active disease.

This CDR3 is CASSYDGDSLTEAFF. CDR3 DNA sequence: TGTGCCAGCAGTTACGATGGGGACAGTCTCACTGAAGCTTTCTTT. This sequence joins TRBV6-5 and TRBJ1-1; 7 positions match TRBD1. Per the germline V gene, CDR1 is MNHEY and CDR2 is SVGAGI. After removal of 2 bases from V and 4 bases from J, the junction contained 7 bases not matched to a gene. The CDR3 spans 15 residues.